Listed below are T cell receptor beta chains from one sample, sequenced in a study of blood T cell repertoires in COVID-19. Repertoires were generated with immunoSEQ multiplex PCR, while TCRdb's copy carries only in-frame clones and drops some. The table lists a few hundred thousand clones, 80% to 90% of them singletons, with less than 9.5% in the top ten. Input material: peripheral blood. These receptors were taken from a woman in her forties or fifties who had recovered from COVID-19. The CDR3 runs from the conserved cysteine through the conserved F or W. A D gene is named only where the DNA matches it firmly. The size field is filled for only some rows; it gives once, few, many or a size class.

j_gene | abundance | d_gene | v_gene | CDR3nt | CDR3aa
TRBJ2-3 | - | - | TRBV5-4 | TGTGCCAGCAGTTCAGGAGACCGGGGAGATACGCAGTATTTT | CASSSGDRGDTQYF
TRBJ2-7 | - | - | TRBV27 | TGTGCCAGCAGTTTTCGGAGATCCTACGAGCAGTACTTC | CASSFRRSYEQYF
TRBJ1-3 | - | - | TRBV5-1 | TGCGCCAGCAGCTTGGATGCAGGGTCGGTCGGAAACACCATATATTTT | CASSLDAGSVGNTIYF
TRBJ2-1 | - | TRBD2 | TRBV7-2 | TGTGCCAGCAGATGGGCGGGAGTCTTTCTGTCGTGTGTGAATGAGCAGTTCTTC | CASRWAGVFLSCVNEQFF
TRBJ2-1 | - | - | TRBV6-5 | TGTGCCAGCAGCGGGAGCTGGGATGAGCAGTTCTTC | CASSGSWDEQFF
TRBJ2-6 | - | TRBD1 | TRBV19 | TGTGCCAGTAGTCCCGACAGGGTCGGGGCCAACGTCCTGACTTTC | CASSPDRVGANVLTF
TRBJ1-1 | - | - | TRBV30 | TGTGCCTGGACTCGGGAGGCGAACACTGAAGCTTTCTTT | CAWTREANTEAFF
TRBJ1-4 | - | - | TRBV7-6 | TGTGCCAGCAGCTTACGGGAAAAACTGTTTTTT | CASSLREKLFF
TRBJ1-2 | - | - | TRBV2 | TGTGCCAGCAGTGAGCCGGAGGGTGGCTACACCTTC | CASSEPEGGYTF
TRBJ2-7 | - | TRBD1 | TRBV30 | TGTGCCTGGCGCTCCCCAGGGACAGGGGGCGAGCAGTACTTC | CAWRSPGTGGEQYF
TRBJ2-2 | - | TRBD2 | TRBV7-6 | TGTGCCAGCAGCTCCGGGACTAGCGGGAGCCCCGGGGAGCTGTTTTTT | CASSSGTSGSPGELFF
TRBJ2-1 | - | TRBD1 | TRBV19 | TGTGCCAGTAGTGTAAGACAGGGGGCGCGAAATGAGCAGTTCTTC | CASSVRQGARNEQFF
TRBJ1-5 | - | - | TRBV7-9 | TGTGCCAGCAGCCGCGGCGGGAATCAGCCCCAGCATTTT | CASSRGGNQPQHF
TRBJ2-3 | - | TRBD1 | TRBV7-9 | TGTGCCAGCAGCCCTCGGACAGGGTTGTATTTGGAGTATTTT | CASSPRTGLYLEYF
TRBJ2-7 | once | - | TRBV2 | TGTGCCAGCAACCGGGACTTCTCCTACGAGCAGTACTTC | CASNRDFSYEQYF
TRBJ2-7 | - | TRBD2 | TRBV19 | TGTGCCAGTACCACCTCCACTAGCGGGGACATCTACGAGCAGTACTTC | CASTTSTSGDIYEQYF
TRBJ1-1 | - | - | TRBV28 | TGTGCCAGCAGTACCCTGGACAGATTGAACACTGAAGCTTTCTTT | CASSTLDRLNTEAFF